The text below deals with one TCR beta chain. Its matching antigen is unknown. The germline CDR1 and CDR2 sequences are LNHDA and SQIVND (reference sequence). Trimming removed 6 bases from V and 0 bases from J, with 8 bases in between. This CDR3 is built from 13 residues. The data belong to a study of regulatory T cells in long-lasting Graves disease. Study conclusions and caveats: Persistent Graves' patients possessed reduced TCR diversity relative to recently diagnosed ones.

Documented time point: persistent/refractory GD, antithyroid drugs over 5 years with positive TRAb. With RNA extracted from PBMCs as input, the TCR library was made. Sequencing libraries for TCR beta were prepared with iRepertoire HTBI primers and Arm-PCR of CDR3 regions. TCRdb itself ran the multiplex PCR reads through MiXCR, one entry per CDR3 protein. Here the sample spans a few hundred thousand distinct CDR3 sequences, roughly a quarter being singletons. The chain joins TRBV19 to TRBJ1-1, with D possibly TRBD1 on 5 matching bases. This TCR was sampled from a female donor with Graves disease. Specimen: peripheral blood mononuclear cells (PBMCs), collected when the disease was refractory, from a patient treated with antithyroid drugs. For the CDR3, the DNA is TGTGCCAGTAGGACAGCCCTGAACACTGAAGCTTTCTTT. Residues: CASRTALNTEAFF.